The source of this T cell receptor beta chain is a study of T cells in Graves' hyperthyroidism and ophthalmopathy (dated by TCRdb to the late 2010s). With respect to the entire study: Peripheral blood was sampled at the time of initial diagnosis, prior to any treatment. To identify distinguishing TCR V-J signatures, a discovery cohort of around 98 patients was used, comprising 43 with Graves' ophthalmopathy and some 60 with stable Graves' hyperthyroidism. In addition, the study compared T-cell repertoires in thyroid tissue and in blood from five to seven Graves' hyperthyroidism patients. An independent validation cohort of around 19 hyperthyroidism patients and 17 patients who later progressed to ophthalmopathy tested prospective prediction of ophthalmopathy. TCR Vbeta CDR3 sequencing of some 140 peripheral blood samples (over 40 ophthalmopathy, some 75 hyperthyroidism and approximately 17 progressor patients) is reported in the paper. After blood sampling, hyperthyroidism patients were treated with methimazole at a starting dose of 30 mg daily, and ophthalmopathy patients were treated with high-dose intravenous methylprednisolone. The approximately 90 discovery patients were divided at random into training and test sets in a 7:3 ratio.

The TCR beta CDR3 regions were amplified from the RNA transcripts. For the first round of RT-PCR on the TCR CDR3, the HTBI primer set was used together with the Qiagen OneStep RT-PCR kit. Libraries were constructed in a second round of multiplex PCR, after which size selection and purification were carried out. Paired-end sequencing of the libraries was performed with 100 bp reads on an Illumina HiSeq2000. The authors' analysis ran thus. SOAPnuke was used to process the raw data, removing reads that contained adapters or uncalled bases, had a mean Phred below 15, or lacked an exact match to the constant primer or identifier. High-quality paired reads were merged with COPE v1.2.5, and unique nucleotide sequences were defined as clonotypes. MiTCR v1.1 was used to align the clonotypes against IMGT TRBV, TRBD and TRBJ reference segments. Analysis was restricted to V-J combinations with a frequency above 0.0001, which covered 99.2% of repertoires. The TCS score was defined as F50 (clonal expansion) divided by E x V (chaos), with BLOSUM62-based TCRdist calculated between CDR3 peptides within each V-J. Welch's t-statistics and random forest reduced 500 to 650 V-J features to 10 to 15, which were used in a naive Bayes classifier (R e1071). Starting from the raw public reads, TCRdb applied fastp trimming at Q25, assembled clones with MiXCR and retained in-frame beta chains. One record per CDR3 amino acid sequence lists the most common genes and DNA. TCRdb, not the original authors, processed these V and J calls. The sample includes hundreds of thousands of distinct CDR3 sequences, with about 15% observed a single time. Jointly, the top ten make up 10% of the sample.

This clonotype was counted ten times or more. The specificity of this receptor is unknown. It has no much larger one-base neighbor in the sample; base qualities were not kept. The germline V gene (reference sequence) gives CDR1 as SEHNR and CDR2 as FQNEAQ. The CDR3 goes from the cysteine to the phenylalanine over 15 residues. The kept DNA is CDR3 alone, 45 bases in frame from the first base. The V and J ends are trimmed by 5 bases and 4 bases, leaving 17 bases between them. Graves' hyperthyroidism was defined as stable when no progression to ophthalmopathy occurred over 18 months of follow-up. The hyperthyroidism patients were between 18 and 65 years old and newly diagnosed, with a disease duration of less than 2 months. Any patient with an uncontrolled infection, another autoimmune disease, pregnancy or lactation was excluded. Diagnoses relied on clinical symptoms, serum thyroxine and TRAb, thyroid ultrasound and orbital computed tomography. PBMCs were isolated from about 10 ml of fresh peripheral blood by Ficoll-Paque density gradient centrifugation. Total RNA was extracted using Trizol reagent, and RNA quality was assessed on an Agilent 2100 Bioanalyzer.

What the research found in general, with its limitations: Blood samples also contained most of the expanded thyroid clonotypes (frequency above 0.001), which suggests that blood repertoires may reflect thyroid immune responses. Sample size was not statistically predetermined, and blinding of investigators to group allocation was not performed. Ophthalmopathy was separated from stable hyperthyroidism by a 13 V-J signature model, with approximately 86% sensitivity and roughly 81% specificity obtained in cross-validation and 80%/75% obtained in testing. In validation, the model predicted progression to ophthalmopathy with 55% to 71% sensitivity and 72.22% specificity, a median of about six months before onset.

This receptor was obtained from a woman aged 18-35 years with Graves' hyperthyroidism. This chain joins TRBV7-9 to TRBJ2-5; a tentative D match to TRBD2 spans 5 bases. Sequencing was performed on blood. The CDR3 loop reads CASSDYDGSGETQYF. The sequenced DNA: TGTGCCAGCAGCGACTACGACGGCTCCGGAGAGACCCAGTACTTC.